The 17 T cell receptor beta chains listed next were all sequenced from one sample in a study of blood T cells in healthy people across ages. A second PCR of about 7 to 12 cycles used a sample-barcoded 5' primer and a J-beta primer mix. TCRdb ran MiXCR on the 5' RACE reads and lists one entry per CDR3 protein. The sample holds around 2 million distinct CDR3 sequences, around 40% seen once. The source material was blood. These receptor sequences come from a human donor in good health.

The chain combines TRBV11-2 with TRBJ2-1; the match to TRBD2 covers 11 bases. Unmatched junction bases numbered 4, after V lost 2 bases and J lost 1 base. In germline, CDR1 is SGHAT, CDR2 FQNNGV. The CDR3 runs 17 residues. CDR3 DNA: TGTGCCAGCAGCTTAAAACTAGCGGGGGAATCCTACAATGAGCAGTTCTTC. Amino acids: CASSLKLAGESYNEQFF. The whole variable domain, filled in from reference TRBV11-2 and TRBJ2-1, reads EAGVAQSPRYKIIEKRQSVAFWCNPISGHATLYWYQQILGQGPKLLIQFQNNGVVDDSQLPKDRFSAERLKGVDSTLKIQPAKLEDSAVYLCASSLKLAGESYNEQFFGPGTRLTVL.

The genes are TRBV12-3 or TRBV12-4 and TRBJ2-3; no clear D. Trimming cost V 4 bases and J 8 bases, with 10 bases left between them. The CDR3 spans 12 residues. In DNA form, the CDR3 reads TGTGCCAGCAGTTGGCCAGAGGTTACGCAGTATTTT. Its translation is CASSWPEVTQYF.

In this sample, this clonotype turned up once. This may arise from a read error, as a much more abundant clone is one base away. The CDR3 DNA sequence: TGTGCCAGCAGCCGGATAGCTCAGGGTACCTACGAGCAGTACTTC. Protein sequence: CASSRIAQGTYEQYF. The gene calls are TRBV3-1 and TRBJ2-7; maybe TRBD1 (5 bases). Trimming cost V 4 bases and J 2 bases, with 15 bases left between them. From germline, CDR1 is LGHDT and CDR2 YNNKEL (reference sequence). This CDR3 comprises 15 residues.

This clonotype was seen a handful of times. This rearrangement joins TRBV5-5 to TRBJ2-5; maybe TRBD2 (5 bases). The J call may be in error: the DNA end matches TRBJ2-7 better. The germline CDR1 and CDR2 sequences are SGHKS and YYEKEE (reference sequence). This CDR3 comprises 16 residues. The CDR3 region has the DNA TGTGCCAGCAGCTTGGGAGGGTCGGTGTACCTCGACGAGCAGTACTTC. It yields the protein CASSLGGSVYLDEQYF.

At least ten counts were recorded for this clonotype. The rearrangement links TRBV5-1 to TRBJ2-4; tentatively, D is TRBD2 (5 bases). The CDR3 runs 16 residues. Trimming took 0 bases from V and 0 from J, leaving 10 bases between them. Germline values: CDR1 SGHRS, CDR2 YFSETQ. CDR3 amino acids: CASSLARDLAKNIQYF. The CDR3 nucleotides are TGCGCCAGCAGCTTGGCCCGGGATTTAGCCAAAAACATTCAGTACTTC.

A few counts support this clonotype. One end of the junction varies from germline; a read error may be responsible. The chain couples TRBV5-1 to TRBJ2-6, with D possibly matching TRBD1 (6 bases). Germline V lookup: CDR1 SGHRS, CDR2 YFSETQ. The CDR3 is 16 amino acids. The CDR3 spells CTSSLVTGIGANVLTF. CDR3 DNA: TGCACCAGCAGCTTGGTCACAGGGATTGGGGCCAACGTCCTGACTTTC.

This clonotype was detected a few times. This chain uses TRBV15 with TRBJ1-1; no definite D call. Between the trimmed V and J ends, which lost 7 bases and 2 bases, there was a span of 11 bases. The germline V gene encodes CDR1 LNHNV and CDR2 YYDKDF (reference sequence). CDR3 length: 13 amino acids. In nucleotides, the CDR3 is TGTGCCACCACAGACATCCGAAACACTGAAGCTTTCTTT. It is translated as CATTDIRNTEAFF.

J is TRBJ2-4 and V is TRBV7-2; weak D call: TRBD1 (6 bases). Germline values: CDR1 SGHTA, CDR2 FQGNSA. The CDR3 spans 16 residues. V lost 2 bases and J 13 bases, leaving 24 bases between the germline ends. The CDR3 protein is CASSLWGTNIYNEQYF. The DNA for the CDR3 is TGTGCCAGCAGCTTATGGGGGACAAATATCTACAATGAGCAGTACTTC.

V usage is TRBV7-2 and J usage is TRBJ2-1; the D gene could be TRBD1 or TRBD2 (5 bases each). Per the germline V gene, CDR1 is SGHTA and CDR2 is FQGNSA. This CDR3 has 15 residues. V lost 4 bases and J 4 bases, leaving 14 bases between the germline ends. The CDR3 DNA is TGTGCCAGCAGCTCTCTTGGGACCCTGTACAATGAGCAGTTCTTC. Translation gives CASSSLGTLYNEQFF.

On this clonotype: This could be a read error, since a much larger clone is one nucleotide away. The rearrangement uses TRBV9 and TRBJ2-7; D tentatively reads TRBD1 or TRBD2 (5 bases each). Per the germline V gene, CDR1 is SGDLS and CDR2 is YYNGEE. V dropped 3 bases and J dropped 0 bases, with 10 bases sitting between them. This CDR3 has 14 residues. The CDR3 sequence: CASSGAGSSYEQYF. The CDR3 nucleotides are TGTGCCAGCAGCGGGGCAGGGAGCTCCTACGAGCAGTACTTC.

Remarks on this clonotype: Sequence at one end of the junction differs from germline and may be a read error. The rearrangement uses TRBV5-6 and TRBJ2-5; D call uncertain. Gene TRBJ2-7 matches the end of the DNA better, so the J call may be wrong. From germline, CDR1 is SGHDT and CDR2 YYEEEE. The CDR3 is made up of 16 amino acids. CDR3 bases: TGTGCCGGCAGCTTACTCCTAGTCGAAGGGATAGGCGAGCAGTACTTC. Its translation is CAGSLLLVEGIGEQYF.

This clonotype appeared once. The J gene is TRBJ2-7, the V gene TRBV4-1; 9 nucleotides agree with TRBD1. The J call may be in error: the DNA end matches TRBJ2-4 better. The germline gives CDR1 MGHRA, CDR2 YSYEKL. The CDR3 loop spans 16 amino acids. CDR3 sequence reads: CASSQDPGQGSSIQYF. The DNA for the CDR3 is TGCGCCAGCAGCCAAGACCCGGGACAGGGATCGAGCATTCAGTACTTC.

About this clonotype itself: With a much larger clone just one base away, this may be a read error. The chain joins TRBV29-1 to TRBJ1-2; 8 nucleotides align to TRBD1. The CDR3 runs 13 residues. Germline-derived CDR1 and CDR2 are SQVTM and ANQGSEA. This CDR3 is CGVAGGANYGYTF. The CDR3 DNA reads TGCGGCGTTGCAGGGGGCGCTAACTATGGCTACACCTTC. The entire variable domain, with the rest obtained from reference TRBV29-1 and TRBJ1-2, is as follows: SAVISQKPSRDICQRGTSLTIQCQVDSQVTMMFWYRQQPGQSLTLIATANQGSEATYESGFVIDKFPISRPNLTFSTLTVSNMSPEDSSIYLCGVAGGANYGYTFGSGTRLTVV.

In nucleotides, the CDR3 is TGTGCCAGCAGCTTAGGGCGGGGATACACAGATACGCAGTATTTT. Translating it yields CASSLGRGYTDTQYF. The chain has TRBV7-9 and TRBJ2-3, with D tentatively TRBD2 (6 bases). Germline CDR1 SEHNR, CDR2 FQNEAQ (reference sequence). This CDR3 region has 15 residues. V was trimmed by 1 base and J by 2 bases, leaving 10 bases between them.

In this sample, this clonotype turned up once. This sequence may be a read error, since a much larger clone differs from it by one base. The J gene is TRBJ1-1, the V gene TRBV27; 9 positions match TRBD1. The V and J ends lost 11 bases and 6 bases, in that order; junction bases with no gene match: 10. CDR1 is MNHEY, CDR2 SMNVEV, per germline (reference sequence). CDR3 length equals 13 residues. CDR3 nucleotide sequence: TGTGCCGGTCAGGGACAGGGATTGGCTGAAGCTTTCTTT. As protein: CAGQGQGLAEAFF.

This clonotype was picked up a small number of times. The J gene is TRBJ2-7, the V gene TRBV5-1, with TRBD2 as a possible D gene (5 bases). The CDR3 runs 14 residues. The V gene's germline CDR1 is SGHRS and CDR2 YFSETQ. Trimming cost V 9 bases and J 6 bases, with 22 bases left between them. The CDR3 loop is CATKINPEAPEQYF. DNA of the CDR3: TGCGCCACCAAAATAAACCCGGAGGCGCCCGAGCAGTACTTC.

This clonotype occurred a few times. The chain joins TRBV20-1 to TRBJ2-5; TRBD2 aligns across 7 bases. CDR1 DFQATT and CDR2 SNEGSKA come from the germline V gene (reference sequence). The CDR3 has 15 amino acids. V trimming: 3 bases; J trimming: 3 bases; junction bases outside the gene matches: 10. In nucleotides, the CDR3 is TGCAGTGCTAGGTCCGGTGTGGCGGGGGAAGAGACCCAGTACTTC. Translation gives CSARSGVAGEETQYF.